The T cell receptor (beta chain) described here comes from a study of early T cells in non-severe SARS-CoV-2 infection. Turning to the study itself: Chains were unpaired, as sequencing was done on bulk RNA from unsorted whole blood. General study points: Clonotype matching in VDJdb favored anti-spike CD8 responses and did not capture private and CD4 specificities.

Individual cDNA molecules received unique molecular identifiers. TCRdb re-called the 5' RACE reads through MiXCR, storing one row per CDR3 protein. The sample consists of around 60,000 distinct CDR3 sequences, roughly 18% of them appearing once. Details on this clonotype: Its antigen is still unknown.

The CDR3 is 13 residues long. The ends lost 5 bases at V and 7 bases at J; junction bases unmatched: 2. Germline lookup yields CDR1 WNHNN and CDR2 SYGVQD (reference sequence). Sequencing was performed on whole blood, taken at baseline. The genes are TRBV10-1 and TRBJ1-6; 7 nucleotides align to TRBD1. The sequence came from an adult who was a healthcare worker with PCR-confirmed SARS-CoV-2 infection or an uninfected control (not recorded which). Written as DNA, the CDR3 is TGCGCCAGCAGTATCAGGGGGAATTCACCCCTCCACTTT. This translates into CASSIRGNSPLHF.